The 25 T cell receptor beta chains below come from one sample, sequenced in a study of blood T cell repertoires in COVID-19. Some clones are missing from TCRdb's copy, which holds only in-frame ones; the method was immunoSEQ multiplex PCR. The sample includes 93,000 or so clones, roughly 90% of them seen just once. The specimen was peripheral blood. The receptors derive from a woman aged 60-75 years with acute or convalescent COVID-19.

This chain links TRBV4-1 with TRBJ2-1, with 10 bases aligning to TRBD2. CDR3 length equals 16 residues. Germline lookup yields CDR1 MGHRA and CDR2 YSYEKL. V lost 3 bases to trimming and J lost 6 bases; unmatched junction nucleotides: 8. This CDR3 is CASSHPGTSARNEQFF. Here the CDR3 DNA reads TGCGCCAGCAGCCACCCCGGGACTAGCGCCCGCAATGAGCAGTTCTTC.

In this sample, this clone turned up once. V usage is TRBV19 and J usage is TRBJ1-1; D is uncertain. The V end lost 4 bases, the J end lost 1 base, and 10 bases lay between the germline ends. This CDR3 region has 14 residues. Germline CDR1 LNHDA, CDR2 SQIVND (reference sequence). As DNA, the CDR3 is TGTGCCAGTAGTACCTGGCTCCAGAACACTGAAGCTTTCTTT. Translation gives CASSTWLQNTEAFF.

J is TRBJ1-1 and V is TRBV15; TRBD1 aligns across 7 bases. Germline CDR1 and CDR2: LNHNV and YYDKDF (reference sequence). The CDR3 contains 12 residues. Unmatched junction bases numbered 5, after V lost 3 bases and J lost 10 bases. The CDR3 sequence is CATSSTTGVAFF. CDR3 DNA sequence: TGTGCCACCAGCAGCACAACAGGGGTAGCTTTCTTT. The complete variable domain, with remaining parts taken from reference TRBV15 and TRBJ1-1, reads DAMVIQNPRYQVTQFGKPVTLSCSQTLNHNVMYWYQQKSSQAPKLLFHYYDKDFNNEADTPDNFQSRRPNTSFCFLDIRSPGLGDTAMYLCATSSTTGVAFFGQGTRLTVV.

The chain recombines TRBV5-1 with TRBJ2-3, with a possible D match to TRBD2 (5 bases). CDR3 length: 12 residues. Trimming removed 7 bases from V and 10 bases from J, with 16 bases in between. The germline V gene encodes CDR1 SGHRS and CDR2 YFSETQ. Here the CDR3 DNA reads TGCGCCAGCGGCAGCTTACTAGGGTCGCAGTATTTT. It encodes CASGSLLGSQYF.

The rearrangement links TRBV13 to TRBJ2-2; 7 bases fit TRBD1. This CDR3 comprises 17 residues. Germline values: CDR1 PRHDT, CDR2 FYEKMQ (reference sequence). J gave up 4 bases and V 0 bases, and 8 bases lay outside the gene matches. The CDR3 DNA is TGTGCCAGCAGCTTAGGCCTGAGGACAGGCCTCACCGGGGAGCTGTTTTTT. This gives the protein CASSLGLRTGLTGELFF.

The genes are TRBV10-1 and TRBJ2-3, with 7 bases identical to TRBD2. The CDR3 sequence is 14 residues long. J was trimmed by 5 bases and V by 2 bases; bases with no gene match: 4. Germline V lookup: CDR1 WNHNN, CDR2 SYGVQD (reference sequence). The CDR3 bases are TGCGCCAGCAGTGAGAGGGACTATCTAGATACGCAGTATTTT. Its translation: CASSERDYLDTQYF.

This clone has just one count. The CDR3 bases are TGTGCCAGCAGCCATGTAGCGGGAGGACAGGCTGAGCAGTTCTTC. This translates into CASSHVAGGQAEQFF. V and J are TRBV14 and TRBJ2-1; 10 nucleotides agree with TRBD2. The germline gives CDR1 SGHDN, CDR2 FVKESK. Trimming took 3 bases from V and 9 from J; bases not matched to a gene: 8. This CDR3 spans 15 amino acids.

The gene calls are TRBV2 and TRBJ1-1; D gene uncertain. Per germline, CDR1 SNHLY and CDR2 FYNNEI. This CDR3 spans 16 amino acids. Between the trimmed V and J ends, which lost 5 bases and 1 base, there was a span of 17 bases. CDR3 sequence (DNA): TGTGCCAGCAGTCGACCTAAGACTGGAGAGAACACTGAAGCTTTCTTT. It encodes CASSRPKTGENTEAFF.

In this sample, this clone turned up a few times. The V gene is TRBV7-8, the J gene TRBJ2-3; D perhaps matches TRBD2 (5 bases). The V and J ends lost 5 bases and 3 bases respectively, with 15 bases between them. CDR1 is SGHVS and CDR2 is FQNEAQ in the germline V gene. This CDR3 spans 15 amino acids. The CDR3 reads CASSPTRSGTDTQYF. As DNA, the CDR3 is TGTGCCAGCAGCCCAACTAGAAGTGGGACAGATACGCAGTATTTT.

The table lists this clone with a count of one. J is TRBJ1-2 and V is TRBV27; weak D call: TRBD1 (5 bases). Trimming pared 4 bases from V and 4 bases from J, leaving 13 bases between. This CDR3 region has 14 residues. Germline CDR1 reads MNHEY; CDR2 reads SMNVEV (reference sequence). Here the CDR3 reads CASSSHTGPYGYTF. The CDR3 DNA reads as TGTGCCAGCAGTTCCCACACAGGCCCCTATGGCTACACCTTC.

V and J are TRBV28 and TRBJ1-1, with D tentatively TRBD1 (5 bases). CDR3 length equals 19 residues. Germline loops: CDR1 MDHEN, CDR2 SYDVKM. V was shortened by 2 bases and J by 4 bases, with 26 bases between the two germline ends. The CDR3 sequence is CASSLRAGGKGRLSTEAFF. The CDR3 DNA is TGTGCCAGCAGTTTAAGAGCCGGGGGAAAGGGGAGGTTGAGCACTGAAGCTTTCTTT. The complete variable domain, with remaining parts taken from reference TRBV28 and TRBJ1-1, reads DVKVTQSSRYLVKRTGEKVFLECVQDMDHENMFWYRQDPGLGLRLIYFSYDVKMKEKGDIPEGYSVSREKKERFSLILESASTNQTSMYLCASSLRAGGKGRLSTEAFFGQGTRLTVV.

As to this clone: One end of the junction is discordant with germline, which a read error may explain. The chain has TRBV2 and TRBJ1-2; 8 bases align to TRBD1. Germline values: CDR1 SNHLY, CDR2 FYNNEI. This CDR3 has 13 amino acids. The CDR3 DNA sequence: TGTGCCAGCAGCGAAGGGACAGGCTATGGCTACACCTTC. Its translation: CASSEGTGYGYTF. The full variable domain, rest sourced from reference TRBV2 and TRBJ1-2, is EPEVTQTPSHQVTQMGQEVILRCVPISNHLYFYWYRQILGQKVEFLVSFYNNEISEKSEIFDDQFSVERPDGSNFTLKIRSTKLEDSAMYFCASSEGTGYGYTFGSGTRLTVV.

J is TRBJ2-1 and V is TRBV7-3, with 8 bases lining up with TRBD2. The length of the CDR3 is 14 residues. The V gene's germline CDR1 is SGHTA and CDR2 FQGTGA. V was pared by 5 bases and J by 8 bases, with 8 bases of the junction left unmatched. In DNA form, the CDR3 reads TGTGCCAGCAGCGAAAGCGGGAGCATCTATGAGCAGTTCTTC. As protein: CASSESGSIYEQFF.

This sequence joins TRBV2 and TRBJ2-2; possible D gene TRBD2, 6 bases. This CDR3 comprises 12 residues. In germline, CDR1 is SNHLY, CDR2 FYNNEI. V lost 8 bases and J lost 7, with 11 bases in between. CDR3 amino acids: CASGGGVGELFF. CDR3 bases: TGTGCCAGCGGCGGAGGGGTCGGGGAGCTGTTTTTT.

The CDR3, as DNA: TGTGCCAGCACTACTCGGACAGGGGGCCCGTTGAATGAAAAACTGTTTTTT. Residues: CASTTRTGGPLNEKLFF. The J gene is TRBJ1-4, the V gene TRBV5-6; 11 positions agree with TRBD1. The CDR3 is 17 residues long. Germline V gene data show CDR1 as SGHDT and CDR2 as YYEEEE. After removal of 6 bases from V and 5 bases from J, the junction contained 12 bases not matched to a gene.

CDR3 nucleotide sequence: TGCGCCAGCAGCTTGGGACAGGGCTCCTACGAGCAGTACGTC. It yields the protein CASSLGQGSYEQYV. This chain connects TRBV5-1 to TRBJ2-7; 7 bases are a match to TRBD1. The CDR3 runs 14 residues. V lost 0 bases and J lost 0; bases outside the gene matches: 0. CDR1 is SGHRS, CDR2 YFSETQ, per germline.

Only a few counts were recorded for this clone. Different DNA sequences within this sample yield the same CDR3. The genes are TRBV6-4 and TRBJ2-3, with 8 bases matching TRBD1. Trimming removed 4 bases from V and 0 bases from J; junction bases left unmatched: 3. The CDR3 consists of 15 residues. The germline V gene has CDR1 MRHNA and CDR2 SNTAGT. The CDR3 spells CASSAGQGSTDTQYF. CDR3 nucleotides: TGTGCCAGCAGTGCCGGACAGGGCAGCACAGATACGCAGTATTTT.

V usage is TRBV4-2 and J usage is TRBJ1-2; no definite D call. Germline lookup yields CDR1 LGHNA and CDR2 YNFKEQ. Trimming removed 2 bases at V and 1 base at J, with 8 bases between. This CDR3 contains 14 residues. This CDR3 reads CASSQFTDNYGYTF. Written as DNA, the CDR3 is TGTGCCAGCAGCCAATTTACAGATAACTATGGCTACACCTTC.

The J gene is TRBJ2-1, the V gene TRBV12-5; tentative D call: TRBD2 (5 bases). This CDR3 comprises 16 residues. Germline lookup yields CDR1 LGHNT and CDR2 FRNRAP. V gave up 1 base and J gave up 2 bases, with 12 bases separating them. The CDR3 is CASGLGAGQTYNEQFF. The DNA of the CDR3 is TGTGCTAGTGGTTTGGGTGCGGGCCAGACCTACAATGAGCAGTTCTTC. The full variable domain, with the rest looked up from reference TRBV12-5 and TRBJ2-1, is DARVTQTPRHKVTEMGQEVTMRCQPILGHNTVFWYRQTMMQGLELLAYFRNRAPLDDSGMPKDRFSAEMPDATLATLKIQPSEPRDSAVYFCASGLGAGQTYNEQFFGPGTRLTVL.

This clone was seen only a few times. J is TRBJ1-2 and V is TRBV27; TRBD1 matches at 7 bases. From germline, CDR1 is MNHEY and CDR2 SMNVEV (reference sequence). V gave up 5 bases and J gave up 3 bases; unmatched junction bases: 9. There are 15 residues in the CDR3. The CDR3 sequence is CASSGGTASHYGYTF. CDR3 DNA sequence: TGTGCCAGCAGTGGGGGGACAGCGTCACACTATGGCTACACCTTC.

Only one count was recorded for this clone. The chain couples TRBV2 to TRBJ1-5; D may be TRBD1 (6 bases). Trimming cost V 5 bases and J 2 bases, with 10 bases left between them. Germline V CDR1 and CDR2: SNHLY, FYNNEI. The CDR3 is 14 amino acids. DNA for the CDR3: TGTGCCAGCAGTTTTTCAGGGGGCAATCAGCCCCAGCATTTT. It translates to CASSFSGGNQPQHF.

This chain connects TRBV14 to TRBJ1-1, with TRBD1 as a possible D gene (6 bases). The CDR3 has 14 residues. V was trimmed by 0 bases and J by 1 base, leaving 6 bases between them. The V gene's germline CDR1 is SGHDN and CDR2 FVKESK. The CDR3 DNA reads as TGTGCCAGCAGCCAAGACAGGGGGAACACTGAAGCTTTCTTT. This translates into CASSQDRGNTEAFF.

V is TRBV2 and J is TRBJ2-1, with 7 nucleotides matching TRBD1. The V and J ends lost 2 bases and 7 bases, in that order; junction bases with no gene match: 5. The length of the CDR3 is 14 residues. Looked up from germline, CDR1 is SNHLY and CDR2 is FYNNEI. CDR3 region: CASSENRGRNEQFF. CDR3 bases: TGTGCCAGCAGTGAAAACAGGGGACGGAATGAGCAGTTCTTC.

The chain couples TRBV7-2 to TRBJ2-5; D gene ambiguous. Germline CDR1 reads SGHTA; CDR2 reads FQGNSA. V dropped 0 bases and J dropped 5 bases, with 10 bases sitting between them. There are 14 residues in the CDR3. The CDR3 here is CASSLATLRETQYF. DNA of the CDR3: TGTGCCAGCAGCTTAGCGACTTTACGGGAGACCCAGTACTTC.

This chain links TRBV18 with TRBJ2-5; the D gene is possibly TRBD2 (6 bases). The CDR3 is made up of 16 amino acids. Germline assignment: CDR1 KGHSH and CDR2 LQKENI. V lost 1 base to trimming and J lost 4 bases, with 16 bases between them. The CDR3 DNA is TGTGCCAGCTCACCACTACCCGCGGGAAAGTTAGAGACCCAGTACTTC. Translation: CASSPLPAGKLETQYF. Complete variable domain (other parts from reference TRBV18 and TRBJ2-5): NAGVMQNPRHLVRRRGQEARLRCSPMKGHSHVYWYRQLPEEGLKFMVYLQKENIIDESGMPKERFSAEFPKEGPSILRIQQVVRGDSAAYFCASSPLPAGKLETQYFGPGTRLLVL.